This T cell receptor (beta chain) was sequenced in a study of T cells in Graves' hyperthyroidism and ophthalmopathy. Diagnostic assessment was based on clinical symptoms, serum thyroxine and TRAb, thyroid ultrasound and orbital computed tomography. V gave up 3 bases and J gave up 0 bases, with 15 bases separating them. There are 16 residues in the CDR3. Germline values: CDR1 DFQATT, CDR2 SNEGSKA (reference sequence). General study points: A 13 V-J signature model discriminated ophthalmopathy versus stable hyperthyroidism.

This clonotype has a count of ten or more. Its antigen remains unknown. What was amplified from RNA transcripts were TCR beta CDR3 regions. TCR CDR3 regions were first amplified by RT-PCR with HTBI primers. TCRdb recomputed calls from the multiplex PCR reads with MiXCR, one row per CDR3 protein. The data show about 560,000 distinct CDR3 sequences, roughly 15% seen once. The chain joins TRBV20-1 to TRBJ1-5, with D maybe TRBD1 (6 bases). This receptor was identified in a woman aged 40 to 50 with Graves' hyperthyroidism. Sequencing used blood. The CDR3 DNA sequence: TGCAGTGCTAGTGTGGGGGGCAACGATAGCAATCAGCCCCAGCATTTT. This codes for CSASVGGNDSNQPQHF.